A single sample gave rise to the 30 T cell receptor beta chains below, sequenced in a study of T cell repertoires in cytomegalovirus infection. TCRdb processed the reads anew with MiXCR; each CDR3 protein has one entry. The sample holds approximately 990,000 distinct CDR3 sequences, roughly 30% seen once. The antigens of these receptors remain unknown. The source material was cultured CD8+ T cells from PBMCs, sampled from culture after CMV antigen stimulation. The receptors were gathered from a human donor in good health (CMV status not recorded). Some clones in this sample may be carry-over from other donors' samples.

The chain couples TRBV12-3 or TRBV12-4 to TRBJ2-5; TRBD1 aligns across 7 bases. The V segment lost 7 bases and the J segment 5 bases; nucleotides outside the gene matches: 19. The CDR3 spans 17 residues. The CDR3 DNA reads TGTGCCAGCAACCTTGAGGGTGACCCTAGGGGGCGGGAGACCCAGTACTTC. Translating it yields CASNLEGDPRGRETQYF.

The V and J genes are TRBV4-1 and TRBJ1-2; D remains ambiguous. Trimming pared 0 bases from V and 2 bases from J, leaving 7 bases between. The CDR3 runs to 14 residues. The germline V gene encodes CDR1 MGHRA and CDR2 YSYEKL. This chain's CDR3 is CASSQESVNYGYTF. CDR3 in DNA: TGCGCCAGCAGCCAAGAGAGCGTAAACTATGGCTACACCTTC.

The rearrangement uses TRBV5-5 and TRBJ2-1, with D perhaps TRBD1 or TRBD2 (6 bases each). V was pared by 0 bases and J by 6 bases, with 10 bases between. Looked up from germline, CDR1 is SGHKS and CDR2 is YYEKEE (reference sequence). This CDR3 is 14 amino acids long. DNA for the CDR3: TGTGCCAGCAGCTTGGTCTGGGGGGCCAATGAGCAGTTCTTC. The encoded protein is CASSLVWGANEQFF.

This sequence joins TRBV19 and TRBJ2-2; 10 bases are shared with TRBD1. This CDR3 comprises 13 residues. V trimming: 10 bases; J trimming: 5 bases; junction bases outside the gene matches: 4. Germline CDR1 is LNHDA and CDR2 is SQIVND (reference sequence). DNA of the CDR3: TGTGCCATTGGACAGGGGGTGACCGGGGAGCTGTTTTTT. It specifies CAIGQGVTGELFF.

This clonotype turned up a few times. The CDR3, as DNA: TGTGCCAGCAGTCCGACCCCAAGAAGGTACGAGCAGTACTTC. Residues: CASSPTPRRYEQYF. V is TRBV6-5 and J is TRBJ2-7; no reliable D call. Germline CDR1 and CDR2: MNHEY and SVGAGI. This CDR3 region has 14 residues. V was clipped by 5 bases and J by 4 bases, with 15 bases between them.

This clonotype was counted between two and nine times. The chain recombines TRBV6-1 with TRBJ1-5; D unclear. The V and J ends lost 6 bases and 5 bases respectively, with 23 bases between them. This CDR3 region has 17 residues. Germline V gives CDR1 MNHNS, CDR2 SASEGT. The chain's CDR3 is CASRYGVTFGVDQPQHF. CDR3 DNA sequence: TGTGCCAGCAGGTATGGAGTCACTTTCGGGGTCGATCAGCCCCAGCATTTT.

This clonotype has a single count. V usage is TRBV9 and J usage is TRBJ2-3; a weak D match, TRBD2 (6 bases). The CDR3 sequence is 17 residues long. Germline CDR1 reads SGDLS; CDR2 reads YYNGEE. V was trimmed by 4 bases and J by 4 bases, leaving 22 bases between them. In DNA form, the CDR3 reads TGTGCCAGCAGCTCCCAGGTAGATGGGCTAGCGCCAGATACGCAGTATTTT. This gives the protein CASSSQVDGLAPDTQYF.

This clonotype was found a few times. CDR3 in amino acids: CASRGRDRENEKLFF. In nucleotides, the CDR3 is TGTGCCAGCAGAGGTCGAGACAGGGAGAATGAAAAACTGTTTTTT. The chain joins TRBV6-6 to TRBJ1-4, with 7 bases fitting TRBD1. CDR1 is MNHNY and CDR2 is SVGAGI in the germline V gene (reference sequence). The CDR3 has 15 amino acids. The V segment lost 6 bases and the J segment 5 bases; nucleotides outside the gene matches: 9.

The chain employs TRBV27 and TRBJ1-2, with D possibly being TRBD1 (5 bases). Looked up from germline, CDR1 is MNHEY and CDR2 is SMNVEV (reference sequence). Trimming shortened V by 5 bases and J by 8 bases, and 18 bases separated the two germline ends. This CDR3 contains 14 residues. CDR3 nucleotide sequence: TGTGCCAGCAGTCTCGGGACCACGCCTGGGGGCTACACCTTC. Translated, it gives CASSLGTTPGGYTF.

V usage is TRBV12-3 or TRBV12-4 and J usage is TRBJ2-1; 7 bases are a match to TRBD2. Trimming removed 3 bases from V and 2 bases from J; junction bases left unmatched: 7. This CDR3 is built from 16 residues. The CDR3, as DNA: TGTGCCAGCAGTTTTTGGGGGGGGTCGACCTACAATGAGCAGTTCTTC. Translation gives CASSFWGGSTYNEQFF.

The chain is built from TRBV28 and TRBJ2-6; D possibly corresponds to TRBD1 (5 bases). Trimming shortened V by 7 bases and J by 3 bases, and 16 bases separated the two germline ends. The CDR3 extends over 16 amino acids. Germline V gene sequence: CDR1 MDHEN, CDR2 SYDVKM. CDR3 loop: CASNQGRLFGANVLTF. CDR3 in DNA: TGTGCCAGCAACCAGGGTCGGCTTTTTGGGGCCAACGTCCTGACTTTC.

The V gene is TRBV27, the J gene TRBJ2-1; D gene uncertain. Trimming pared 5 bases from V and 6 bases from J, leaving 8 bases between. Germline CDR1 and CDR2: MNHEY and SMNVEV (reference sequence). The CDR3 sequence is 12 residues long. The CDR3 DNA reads TGTGCCAGCAGTCACCCCCGCAATGAGCAGTTCTTC. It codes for CASSHPRNEQFF.

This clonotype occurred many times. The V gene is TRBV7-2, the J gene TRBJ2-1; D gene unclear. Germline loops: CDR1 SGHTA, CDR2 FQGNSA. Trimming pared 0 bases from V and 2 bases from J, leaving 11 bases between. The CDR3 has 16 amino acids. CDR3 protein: CASSLAAWAPYNEQFF. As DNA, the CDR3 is TGTGCCAGCAGCTTAGCGGCCTGGGCCCCCTACAATGAGCAGTTCTTC.

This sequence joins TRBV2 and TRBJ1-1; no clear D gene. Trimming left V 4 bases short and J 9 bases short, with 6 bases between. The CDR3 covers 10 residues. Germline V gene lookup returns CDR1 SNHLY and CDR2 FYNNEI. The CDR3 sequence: CASSVGKAFF. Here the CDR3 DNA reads TGTGCCAGCAGTGTGGGAAAAGCTTTCTTT.

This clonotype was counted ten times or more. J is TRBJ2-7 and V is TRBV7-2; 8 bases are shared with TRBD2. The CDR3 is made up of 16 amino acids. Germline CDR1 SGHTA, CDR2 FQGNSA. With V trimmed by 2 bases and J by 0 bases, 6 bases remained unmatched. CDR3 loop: CASSLTSGSYSYEQYF. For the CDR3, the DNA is TGTGCCAGCAGCTTAACTAGCGGAAGTTACTCCTACGAGCAGTACTTC. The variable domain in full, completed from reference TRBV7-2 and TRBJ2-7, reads GAGVSQSPSNKVTEKGKDVELRCDPISGHTALYWYRQSLGQGLEFLIYFQGNSAPDKSGLPSDRFSAERTGGSVSTLTIQRTQQEDSAVYLCASSLTSGSYSYEQYFGPGTRLTVT.

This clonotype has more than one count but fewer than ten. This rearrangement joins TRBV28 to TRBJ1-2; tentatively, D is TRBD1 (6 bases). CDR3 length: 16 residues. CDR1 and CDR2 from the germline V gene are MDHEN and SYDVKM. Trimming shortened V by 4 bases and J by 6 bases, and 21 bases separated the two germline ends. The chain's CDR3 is CASSSAQQGNLNGYTF. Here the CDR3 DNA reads TGTGCCAGCAGTTCAGCTCAGCAGGGGAATCTGAATGGCTACACCTTC.

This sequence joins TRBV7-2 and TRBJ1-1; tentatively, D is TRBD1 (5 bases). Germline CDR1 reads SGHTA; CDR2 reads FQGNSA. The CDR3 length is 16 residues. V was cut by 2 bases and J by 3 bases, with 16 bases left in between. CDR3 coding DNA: TGTGCCAGCAGCTTACCAGGCGGGGGTGGGGACACTGAAGCTTTCTTT. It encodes CASSLPGGGGDTEAFF.

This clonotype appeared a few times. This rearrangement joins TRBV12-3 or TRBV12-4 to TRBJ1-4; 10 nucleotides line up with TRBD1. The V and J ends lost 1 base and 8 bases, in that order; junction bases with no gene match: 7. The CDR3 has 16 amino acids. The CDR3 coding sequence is TGTGCCAGCAGTTTAGGTCCCGGGACAGGGGAAGAAAAACTGTTTTTT. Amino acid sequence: CASSLGPGTGEEKLFF.

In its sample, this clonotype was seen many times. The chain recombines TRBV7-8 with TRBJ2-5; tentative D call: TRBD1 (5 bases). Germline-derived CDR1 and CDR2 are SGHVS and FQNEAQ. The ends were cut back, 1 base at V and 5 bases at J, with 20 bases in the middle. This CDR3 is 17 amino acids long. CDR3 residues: CASSLDRWQGILETQYF. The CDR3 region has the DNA TGTGCCAGCAGCTTAGATAGGTGGCAGGGAATTCTGGAGACCCAGTACTTC.

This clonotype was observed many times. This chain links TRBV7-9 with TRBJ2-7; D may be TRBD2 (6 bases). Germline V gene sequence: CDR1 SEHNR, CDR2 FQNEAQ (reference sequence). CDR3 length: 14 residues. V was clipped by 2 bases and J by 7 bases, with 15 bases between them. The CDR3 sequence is CASSLTAGTGEQYV. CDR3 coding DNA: TGTGCCAGCAGCTTAACGGCGGGGACCGGAGAGCAGTACGTC.

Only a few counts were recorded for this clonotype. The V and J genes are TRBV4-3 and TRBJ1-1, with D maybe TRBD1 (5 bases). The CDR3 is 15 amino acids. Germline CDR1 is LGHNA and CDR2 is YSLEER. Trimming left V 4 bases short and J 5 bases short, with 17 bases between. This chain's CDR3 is CASSPLEGSWTEAFF. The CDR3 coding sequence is TGCGCCAGCAGCCCTCTCGAGGGGTCTTGGACTGAAGCTTTCTTT.

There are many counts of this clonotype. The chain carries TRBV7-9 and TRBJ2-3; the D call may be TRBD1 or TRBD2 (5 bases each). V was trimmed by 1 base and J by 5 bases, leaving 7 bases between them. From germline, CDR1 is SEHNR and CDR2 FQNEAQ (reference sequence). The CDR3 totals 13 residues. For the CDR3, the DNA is TGTGCCAGCAGCTTAGGGGGGTTAGATACGCAGTATTTT. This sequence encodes CASSLGGLDTQYF.

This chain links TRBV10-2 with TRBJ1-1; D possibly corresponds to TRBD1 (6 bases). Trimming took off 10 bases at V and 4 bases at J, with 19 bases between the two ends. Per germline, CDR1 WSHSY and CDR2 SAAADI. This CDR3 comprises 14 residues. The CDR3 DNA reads TGCGCCACCGATTCGGGGGGCCCGGGCACTGAAGCTTTCTTT. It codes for CATDSGGPGTEAFF.

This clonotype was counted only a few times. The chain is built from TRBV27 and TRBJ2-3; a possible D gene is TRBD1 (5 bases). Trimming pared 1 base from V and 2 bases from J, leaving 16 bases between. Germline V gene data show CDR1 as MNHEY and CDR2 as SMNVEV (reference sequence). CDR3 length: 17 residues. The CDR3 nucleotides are TGTGCCAGCAGTTTATGGGCAGGGCGGCCCCACACAGATACGCAGTATTTT. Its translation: CASSLWAGRPHTDTQYF.

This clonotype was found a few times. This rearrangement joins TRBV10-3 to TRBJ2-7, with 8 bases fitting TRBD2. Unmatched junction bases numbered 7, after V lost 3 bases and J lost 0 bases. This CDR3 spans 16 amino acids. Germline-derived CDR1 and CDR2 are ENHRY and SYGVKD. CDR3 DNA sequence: TGTGCCATCAGTGATGGGAGCGGGGGTTTCTCCTACGAGCAGTACTTC. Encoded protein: CAISDGSGGFSYEQYF.

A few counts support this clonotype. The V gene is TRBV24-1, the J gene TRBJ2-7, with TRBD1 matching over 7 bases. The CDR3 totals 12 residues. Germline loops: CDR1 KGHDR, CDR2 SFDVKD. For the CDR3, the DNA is TGTGCAAACAGGGACAGCTCCTACGAGCAGTACTTC. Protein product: CANRDSSYEQYF.

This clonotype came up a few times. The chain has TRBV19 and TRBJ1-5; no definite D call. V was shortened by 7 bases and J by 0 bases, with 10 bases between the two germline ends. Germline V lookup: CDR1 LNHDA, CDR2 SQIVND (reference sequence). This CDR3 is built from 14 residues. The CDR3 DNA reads TGTGCCAGTAATGAGTTTTATAGCAATCAGCCCCAGCATTTT. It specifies CASNEFYSNQPQHF. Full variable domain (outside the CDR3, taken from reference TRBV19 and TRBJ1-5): DGGITQSPKYLFRKEGQNVTLSCEQNLNHDAMYWYRQDPGQGLRLIYYSQIVNDFQKGDIAEGYSVSREKKESFPLTVTSAQKNPTAFYLCASNEFYSNQPQHFGDGTRLSIL.

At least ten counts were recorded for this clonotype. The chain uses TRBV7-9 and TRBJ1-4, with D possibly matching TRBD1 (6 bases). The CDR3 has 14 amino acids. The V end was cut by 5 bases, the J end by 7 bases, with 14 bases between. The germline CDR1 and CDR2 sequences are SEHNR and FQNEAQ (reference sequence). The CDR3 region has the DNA TGTGCCAGCAGCGCCGCCAGGGGCGGTGAAAAACTGTTTTTT. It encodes CASSAARGGEKLFF.

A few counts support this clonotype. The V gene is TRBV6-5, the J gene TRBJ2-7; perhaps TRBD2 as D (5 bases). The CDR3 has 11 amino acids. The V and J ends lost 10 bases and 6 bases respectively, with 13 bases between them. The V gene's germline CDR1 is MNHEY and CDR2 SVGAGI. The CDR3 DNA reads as TGTGCCACCTTACTAGGGTTCGAGCAGTACTTC. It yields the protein CATLLGFEQYF.

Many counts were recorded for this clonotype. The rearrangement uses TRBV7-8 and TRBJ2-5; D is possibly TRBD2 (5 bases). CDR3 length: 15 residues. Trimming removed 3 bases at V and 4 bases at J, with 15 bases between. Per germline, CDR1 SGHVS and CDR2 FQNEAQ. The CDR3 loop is CASSFPISGIETQYF. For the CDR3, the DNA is TGTGCCAGCAGCTTCCCTATATCGGGGATAGAGACCCAGTACTTC.